A selection of T cell receptor beta chains follows, all from one sample in a study of cytomegalovirus exposure and HLA in healthy donors. Profiled with immunoSEQ multiplex PCR; TCRdb holds only in-frame clones, not every one. The sample has 150,000 or so clones, about 80% seen once; the top ten hold approximately 1.4%. Sequenced sample: PBMCs. The receptors were gathered from a man aged 25 to 40 in good health and CMV-seronegative. Both conserved end residues are part of each CDR3. A D gene is named only where the DNA matches it firmly. A clone size is listed for some rows: how often the clone was seen (once, few, many), or a class if it is expanded.

D gene	V gene	clone size	J gene	CDR3 protein	CDR3 DNA
TRBD2	TRBV6-5	once	TRBJ2-2	CASNLAGAGTGELFF	TGTGCCAGCAATCTAGCGGGAGCGGGCACCGGGGAGCTGTTTTTT
.	TRBV10-2	.	TRBJ2-4	CASSVGVEAKNIQYF	TGCGCCAGCAGCGTAGGAGTCGAGGCCAAAAACATTCAGTACTTC
.	TRBV7-9	.	TRBJ2-1	CASSFGEGEQFF	TGTGCCAGCAGCTTTGGAGAGGGTGAGCAGTTCTTC
.	TRBV11-2	few	TRBJ2-5	CASSLSETQYF	TGTGCCAGCAGCTTATCGGAGACCCAGTACTTC
.	TRBV7-3	once	TRBJ2-3	CASSLMADTDTQYF	TGTGCCAGCAGCTTAATGGCTGACACAGATACGCAGTATTTT
.	TRBV12-5	.	TRBJ2-3	CASGLDLRDTQYF	TGTGCTAGTGGTTTGGACCTACGGGATACGCAGTATTTT
TRBD2	TRBV7-9	.	TRBJ2-5	CASRRQGRLAGEETQYF	TGTGCCAGCAGGAGACAGGGGAGACTAGCGGGGGAAGAGACCCAGTACTTC
TRBD1	TRBV7-9	few	TRBJ1-1	CASSLTFGQEGAFF	TGTGCCAGCAGCTTAACCTTCGGACAGGAGGGAGCTTTCTTT
.	TRBV6-5	.	TRBJ2-1	CASSYSGYNEQFF	TGTGCCAGCAGTTACAGCGGTTACAATGAGCAGTTCTTC
.	TRBV27	.	TRBJ1-6	CASSLSGPHNSPLHF	TGTGCCAGCAGTTTGAGTGGGCCTCATAATTCACCCCTCCACTTT
.	TRBV4-2	.	TRBJ2-5	CASSQGQATLQETQYF	TGTGCCAGCAGCCAGGGACAAGCCACCCTCCAAGAGACCCAGTACTTC
.	TRBV4-2	.	TRBJ2-6	CASSQTGSGANVLTF	TGTGCCAGCAGCCAAACAGGGAGCGGGGCCAACGTCCTGACTTTC
TRBD1	TRBV19	.	TRBJ1-5	CASSEWYRGGNQPQHF	TGTGCCAGTAGCGAGTGGTACAGGGGAGGCAATCAGCCCCAGCATTTT
.	TRBV6-5	few	TRBJ2-7	CASSYSDSSYEQYF	TGTGCCAGCAGTTACTCGGACAGCTCCTACGAGCAGTACTTC
TRBD2	TRBV5-6	.	TRBJ2-1	CASSLVRWTGGAYNEQFF	TGTGCCAGCAGCTTGGTTCGCTGGACGGGAGGGGCCTACAATGAGCAGTTCTTC
.	TRBV4-1	once	TRBJ2-7	CASSQAGVAARRYF	TGCGCCAGCAGCCAAGCCGGGGTAGCGGCCCGACGGTACTTC
.	TRBV19	.	TRBJ2-7	CASSSTSSQRYF	TGTGCCAGTAGCAGTACTAGCTCCCAACGGTACTTC
TRBD1	TRBV10-2	.	TRBJ2-7	CASLLGQGLGEQYF	TGCGCCAGCCTACTCGGACAGGGACTGGGAGAGCAGTACTTC
.	TRBV10-3	.	TRBJ1-5	CAISAEGGAGQPQHF	TGTGCCATCAGTGCGGAGGGGGGGGCAGGTCAGCCCCAGCATTTT
.	TRBV5-1	.	TRBJ1-2	CASSSLPGSNYGYTF	TGCGCCAGCAGCTCCCTCCCAGGGTCCAACTATGGCTACACCTTC
TRBD2	TRBV9	.	TRBJ2-7	CASSPGTMNYEQYF	TGTGCCAGCAGCCCGGGGACTATGAACTACGAGCAGTACTTC
TRBD2	TRBV7-2	.	TRBJ2-7	CASSLGLAGVSEQYF	TGTGCCAGCAGCTTAGGACTAGCGGGAGTCTCCGAGCAGTACTTC
TRBD2	TRBV6-6	.	TRBJ2-2	CASSPGLAGNTGELFF	TGTGCCAGCAGTCCGGGACTAGCGGGGAACACCGGGGAGCTGTTTTTT
.	TRBV11-2	once	TRBJ2-1	CASSARGREVNEQFF	TGTGCCAGCAGCGCCAGGGGACGGGAGGTAAATGAGCAGTTCTTC
TRBD2	TRBV7-2	.	TRBJ2-2	CASSLSGIAGGELFF	TGTGCCAGCAGTCTTAGCGGGATTGCAGGCGGGGAGCTGTTTTTT
.	TRBV13	few	TRBJ2-7	CASSLRGRYEQYF	TGTGCCAGCAGCTTGCGGGGGCGGTACGAGCAGTACTTC
TRBD2	TRBV5-6	.	TRBJ2-1	CASSPEASGGADEQFF	TGTGCCAGCAGCCCCGAGGCTAGCGGGGGGGCGGATGAGCAGTTCTTC
TRBD1	TRBV9	.	TRBJ2-4	CASSVGVAWDSLNIQYF	TGTGCCAGCAGCGTAGGTGTGGCTTGGGACAGCCTAAACATTCAGTACTTC
.	TRBV5-1	.	TRBJ1-1	CASSFDRFTEAFF	TGCGCCAGCAGCTTTGACAGATTCACTGAAGCTTTCTTT
.	TRBV5-4	.	TRBJ2-5	CASSLAETQYF	TGTGCCAGCAGCTTGGCTGAGACCCAGTACTTC
TRBD1	TRBV5-4	.	TRBJ2-7	CASSLAGGEYEQYF	TGTGCCAGCAGCTTGGCAGGGGGCGAGTACGAGCAGTACTTC
TRBD1	TRBV10-1	.	TRBJ1-3	CASRYDRVPVQRNTIYF	TGCGCCAGCAGGTATGACAGGGTACCCGTCCAGCGAAACACCATATATTTT
.	TRBV5-4	.	TRBJ2-1	CASSLVRGSDEQFF	TGTGCCAGCAGCTTGGTTCGGGGTTCCGATGAGCAGTTCTTC
TRBD1	TRBV27	.	TRBJ1-1	CASRMTGVTEAFF	TGTGCCAGCAGGATGACAGGGGTCACTGAAGCTTTCTTT
.	TRBV15	.	TRBJ1-4	CATSTGGTGTHEKLFF	TGTGCCACCAGCACGGGAGGAACAGGGACCCATGAAAAACTGTTTTTT
TRBD1	TRBV5-1	.	TRBJ1-6	CASSVTGNSPLHF	TGCGCCAGCAGCGTGACAGGGAATTCACCCCTCCACTTT
.	TRBV28	.	TRBJ1-5	CASSTWTEGNQPQHF	TGTGCCAGCAGTACCTGGACAGAAGGCAATCAGCCCCAGCATTTT
TRBD2	TRBV30	once	TRBJ2-3	CAWSAAGALTDTQYF	TGTGCCTGGAGTGCAGCGGGGGCCCTCACAGATACGCAGTATTTT
.	TRBV4-3	.	TRBJ2-7	CASSQDRLATYEQYF	TGCGCCAGCAGCCAAGATCGGCTAGCCACCTACGAGCAGTACTTC
.	TRBV4-1	few	TRBJ1-2	CASSLGEGTGYTF	TGCGCCAGCAGCCTTGGTGAGGGTACTGGCTACACCTTC
.	TRBV7-9	.	TRBJ2-7	CASSLGDSFSYEQYF	TGTGCCAGCAGCTTAGGAGACAGCTTCTCCTACGAGCAGTACTTC
TRBD2	TRBV13	few	TRBJ2-1	CASSLERERPADEQFF	TGTGCCAGCAGCCTAGAGCGGGAACGCCCAGCGGATGAGCAGTTCTTC